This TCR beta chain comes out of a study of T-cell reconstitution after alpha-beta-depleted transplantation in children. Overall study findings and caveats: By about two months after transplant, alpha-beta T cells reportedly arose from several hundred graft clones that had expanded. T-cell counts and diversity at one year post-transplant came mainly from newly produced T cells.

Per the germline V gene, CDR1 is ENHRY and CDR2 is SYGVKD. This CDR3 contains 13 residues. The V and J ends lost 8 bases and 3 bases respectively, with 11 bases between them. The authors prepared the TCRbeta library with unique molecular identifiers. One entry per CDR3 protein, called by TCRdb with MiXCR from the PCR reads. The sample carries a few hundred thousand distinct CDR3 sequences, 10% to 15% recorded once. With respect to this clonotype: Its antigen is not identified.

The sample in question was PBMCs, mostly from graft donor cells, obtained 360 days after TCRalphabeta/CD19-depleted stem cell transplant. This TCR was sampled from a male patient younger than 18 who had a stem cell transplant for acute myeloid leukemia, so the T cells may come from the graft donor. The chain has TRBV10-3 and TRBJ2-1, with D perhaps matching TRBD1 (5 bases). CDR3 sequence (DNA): TGTGCCATCGGGGCGGAATTCTACAATGAGCAGTTCTTC. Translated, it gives CAIGAEFYNEQFF.